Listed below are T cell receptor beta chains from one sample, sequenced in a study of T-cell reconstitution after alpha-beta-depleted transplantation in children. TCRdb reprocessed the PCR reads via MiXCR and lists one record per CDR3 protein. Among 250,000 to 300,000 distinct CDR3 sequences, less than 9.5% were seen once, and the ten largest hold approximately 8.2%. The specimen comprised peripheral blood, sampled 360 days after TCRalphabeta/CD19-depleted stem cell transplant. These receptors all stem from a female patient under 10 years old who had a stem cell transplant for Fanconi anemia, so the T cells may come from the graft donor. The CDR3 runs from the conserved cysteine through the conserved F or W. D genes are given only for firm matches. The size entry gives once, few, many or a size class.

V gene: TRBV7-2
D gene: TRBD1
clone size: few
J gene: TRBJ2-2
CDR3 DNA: TGTGCCAGCAGCCCCAGACAGGGGAACGGGGAGCTGTTTTTT
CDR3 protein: CASSPRQGNGELFF

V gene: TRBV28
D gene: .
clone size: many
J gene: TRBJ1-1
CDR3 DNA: TGTGCCAGCAGTCCCTCGGGACAACTCCCGAACACTGAAGCTTTCTTT
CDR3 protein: CASSPSGQLPNTEAFF

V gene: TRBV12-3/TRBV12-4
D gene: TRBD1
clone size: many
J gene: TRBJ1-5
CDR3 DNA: TGTGCCAGCAGTTTCGGGGGGACAGGACATAGCAATCAGCCCCAGCATTTT
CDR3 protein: CASSFGGTGHSNQPQHF

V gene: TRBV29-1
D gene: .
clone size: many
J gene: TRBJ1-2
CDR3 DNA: TGCAGCGTTGACGGTGCTTTTTATGGCTACACCTTC
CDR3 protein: CSVDGAFYGYTF

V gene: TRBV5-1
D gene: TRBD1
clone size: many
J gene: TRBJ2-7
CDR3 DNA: TGCGCCAGCAGCTTTACGGGACAGACCTACGAGCAGTACTTC
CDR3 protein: CASSFTGQTYEQYF

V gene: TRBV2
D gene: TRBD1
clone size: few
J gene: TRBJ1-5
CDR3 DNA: TGTGCCAGCAACCGGGACAGGGCTGATCAGCCCCAGCATTTT
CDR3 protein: CASNRDRADQPQHF

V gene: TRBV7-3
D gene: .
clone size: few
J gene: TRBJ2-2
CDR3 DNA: TGTGCCAGCAGCATGGTGGGTTCCGGGGAGCTGTTTTTT
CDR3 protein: CASSMVGSGELFF

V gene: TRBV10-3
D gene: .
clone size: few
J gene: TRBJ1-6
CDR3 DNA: TGTGCCATCTCTCCGGGGCGGGCGAGGTCACCCCTCCACTTT
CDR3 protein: CAISPGRARSPLHF

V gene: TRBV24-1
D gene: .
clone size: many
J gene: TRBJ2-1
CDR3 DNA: TGTGCCACCAGTGGGGATAGTCGTAGATACAATGAGCAGTTCTTC
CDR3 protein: CATSGDSRRYNEQFF

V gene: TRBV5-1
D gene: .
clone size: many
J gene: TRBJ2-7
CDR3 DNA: TGCGCCAGCAGGGACCCGACAGCGTACGAGCAGTACTTC
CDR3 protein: CASRDPTAYEQYF